This T cell receptor beta chain was documented in a study of blood T cell repertoires in COVID-19. About the study: Samples of COVID-19 (acute and convalescent) were obtained from the United States, Italy and Spain. PBMCs, B-cell-depleted T cells, or T cells were the source of the cDNA or gDNA that made up the material.

CDR1 SEHNR and CDR2 FQNEAQ come from the germline V gene (reference sequence). Trimming removed 7 bases at V and 4 bases at J, with 16 bases between. The CDR3 has 15 amino acids. Profiling relied on immunoSEQ multiplex PCR, and the TCRdb table lists in-frame clones only, not all of them. The sample consists of 150,000 to 200,000 clones, about 88% of them appearing once. This chain uses TRBV7-9 with TRBJ2-2, with a possible D match to TRBD1 (5 bases). Input material: peripheral blood. This TCR came from a man between 65 and 80 years old with active or convalescent COVID-19. CDR3 amino acids: CASTAVGAGTGELFF. The CDR3 nucleotides are TGTGCCAGCACGGCCGTAGGGGCAGGCACCGGGGAGCTGTTTTTT.